The 4 T cell receptor beta chains below were found in one sample sequenced in a study of response to subunit inactivated influenza vaccine. Using its own MiXCR run on the RT-PCR reads, TCRdb lists one record per CDR3 protein. Seen here are around 480,000 distinct CDR3 sequences, approximately 11% observed once, and the top ten hold 12%. The sample consisted of PBMCs from blood, taken 40 to 50 days after vaccination. The receptors were gathered from a man aged 45-60 years who received an inactivated influenza vaccine.

The chain links TRBV27 to TRBJ2-3; a possible D gene is TRBD1 (6 bases). Germline V gene sequence: CDR1 MNHEY, CDR2 SMNVEV (reference sequence). Trimming removed 1 base from V and 2 bases from J, with 16 bases in between. This CDR3 region has 17 residues. The CDR3 DNA reads as TGTGCCAGCAGTTTATATCCCTGGGGGCCATACACAGATACGCAGTATTTT. This sequence encodes CASSLYPWGPYTDTQYF.

This clonotype appeared a few times. The chain is built from TRBV2 and TRBJ2-7, with D unclear. The ends were cut back, 10 bases at V and 0 bases at J, with 16 bases in the middle. CDR1 and CDR2 (germline): SNHLY, FYNNEI. The CDR3 has 14 residues. The CDR3 here is CATRSALLSYEQYF. Written as DNA, the CDR3 is TGTGCCACCAGAAGCGCACTGCTCTCCTACGAGCAGTACTTC.

This clonotype was detected a few times. The chain recombines TRBV4-2 with TRBJ2-2; the match to TRBD2 covers 9 bases. The V and J ends lost 1 base and 1 base, in that order; junction bases with no gene match: 4. The CDR3 has 17 residues. Germline V CDR1 and CDR2: LGHNA, YNFKEQ. Written as DNA, the CDR3 is TGTGCCAGCAGCCAAGTGGAACTAGCGGGGAACACCGGGGAGCTGTTTTTT. As protein: CASSQVELAGNTGELFF.

This clonotype turned up a few times. CDR3 in amino acids: CSVQRGSGANVLTF. CDR3 sequence (DNA): TGCAGCGTGCAACGGGGCTCTGGGGCCAACGTCCTGACTTTC. The gene calls are TRBV29-1 and TRBJ2-6, with a possible D match to TRBD2 (5 bases). The germline V gene encodes CDR1 SQVTM and CDR2 ANQGSEA. The CDR3 contains 14 residues. V was pared by 6 bases and J by 0 bases, with 9 bases between.